Sequencing of this T cell receptor beta chain was carried out in a study of patients and donors after allogeneic stem cell transplantation. This clonotype was seen repeatedly, ten times or more. MiXCR, run by TCRdb on the RT-PCR reads, gives a single entry per CDR3 protein. The sample yields some 230,000 distinct CDR3 sequences, roughly an eighth seen once. Trimming cost V 3 bases and J 6 bases; bases outside gene matches: 4. The CDR3 is 14 amino acids. Sequenced sample: blood, either unsorted or a sorted T cell fraction (not recorded which). The chain links TRBV12-3 or TRBV12-4 to TRBJ2-3; 9 bases align to TRBD2. The receptor was derived from a human donor who was either an allogeneic HSCT recipient or a stem cell or donor lymphocyte infusion donor (not recorded which). It is not recorded whose cells these are; they may come from a transplant donor. The CDR3 DNA reads TGTGCCAGCAGTTTGGGGGCGGGGGGGGATACGCAGTATTTT. Translating gives CASSLGAGGDTQYF.